This TCR beta chain was recovered during a study of blood T cell repertoires in COVID-19. Study information: The samples span acute and convalescent COVID-19 from the United States, Italy and Spain. PBMCs, B-cell-depleted T cells, or T cells were the source of the cDNA or gDNA that made up the material.

The ends lost 4 bases at V and 1 base at J; junction bases unmatched: 9. Germline CDR1 SEHNR, CDR2 FQNEAQ (reference sequence). This CDR3 is built from 16 residues. Original analysis: Using reference gene primer amplification, nucleated cell counts were estimated. TCRdb keeps only in-frame clones here, not all; method: immunoSEQ multiplex PCR. The DNA gave D and trimming, while V, J and clone size come from that table. The sample shows fewer than 200,000 clones, roughly 87% of them seen only once. The sequenced material came from peripheral blood. The sequence was obtained from a man aged 18 to 29 who had recovered from COVID-19. V gene TRBV7-9 combines with J gene TRBJ1-1, with TRBD1 matching over 7 bases. For the CDR3, the DNA is TGTGCCAGCAGCTCCCCATGGACAGGAGGGAACACTGAAGCTTTCTTT. This encodes CASSSPWTGGNTEAFF.